A selection of T cell receptor beta chains follows, all from one sample in a study of T cell repertoires in cytomegalovirus infection. TCRdb processed the reads anew with MiXCR; each CDR3 protein has one entry. The data show around 750,000 distinct CDR3 sequences, approximately 30% seen once. No antigen is known for these receptors. The starting material was cultured CD8+ T cells from PBMCs, obtained from culture after CMV antigen stimulation. These receptors were obtained from a human donor in good health (CMV status not recorded). Some clones in this sample may be carry-over from other donors' samples. CDR3s include the opening cysteine and the closing phenylalanine or tryptophan. A D gene is named only where the DNA matches it firmly. Only part of the rows carry a size: once, few, many, or a class if the clone is expanded.

>TRBV4-1|few|TRBJ1-5|17|NA
CASSQDISRTGNQPQHF
TGCGCCAGCAGCCAAGATATATCCCGGACAGGCAATCAGCCCCAGCATTTT
>TRBV12-3/TRBV12-4|few|TRBJ1-2|14|NA
CASSFGRVEYGYTF
TGTGCCAGCAGTTTCGGCAGGGTAGAGTATGGCTACACCTTC
>TRBV13|few|TRBJ1-5|15|NA
CASSFGSEVNQPQHF
TGTGCCAGCAGCTTTGGGTCAGAAGTCAATCAGCCCCAGCATTTT
>TRBV7-4|NA|TRBJ1-1|13|NA
CASRRTSGAEAFF
TGTGCCAGCCGCCGGACCTCGGGCGCTGAAGCTTTCTTT
>TRBV27|few|TRBJ2-2|14|TRBD1
CASSPGTDGGELFF
TGTGCCAGCAGTCCCGGGACAGATGGCGGGGAGCTGTTTTTT
>TRBV7-6|NA|TRBJ2-3|15|NA
CASSGGVGNTDTQYF
TGTGCCAGCAGCGGAGGGGTTGGAAACACAGATACGCAGTATTTT
>TRBV2|NA|TRBJ1-2|16|NA
CASSEWVDIANYGYTF
TGTGCCAGCAGTGAATGGGTTGACATCGCTAACTATGGCTACACCTTC
>TRBV29-1|NA|TRBJ1-5|15|NA
CSVERSPEGNQPQHF
TGCAGCGTTGAACGGTCGCCTGAGGGCAATCAGCCCCAGCATTTT
>TRBV6-5|few|TRBJ1-1|15|NA
CASSHKAGLSTEAFF
TGTGCCAGCAGTCACAAGGCGGGGTTGAGCACTGAAGCTTTCTTT
>TRBV10-3|NA|TRBJ1-5|16|TRBD1
CAISFYQGGSNQPQHF
TGTGCCATCAGTTTCTACCAGGGGGGTAGCAATCAGCCCCAGCATTTT
>TRBV5-5|NA|TRBJ1-1|15|NA
CASSLVGAPNTEAFF
TGTGCCAGCAGCTTGGTCGGGGCGCCGAACACTGAAGCTTTCTTT
>TRBV19|few|TRBJ1-2|16|NA
CASSSTAGEPRYGYTF
TGTGCCAGTAGTAGCACCGCAGGGGAACCTCGATATGGCTACACCTTC
>TRBV7-6|NA|TRBJ2-3|16|NA
CASSPRISKGTDTQYF
TGTGCCAGCAGCCCCCGCATCTCCAAGGGGACAGATACGCAGTATTTT
>TRBV28|few|TRBJ2-1|17|NA
CASRPPPWRGLLNEQFF
TGTGCCAGCAGGCCACCCCCTTGGCGGGGGCTTTTGAATGAGCAGTTCTTC
>TRBV27|few|TRBJ2-7|16|NA
CASSPSKGRQIYEQYF
TGTGCCAGCAGCCCCTCCAAGGGACGCCAAATCTACGAGCAGTACTTC
>TRBV6-5|NA|TRBJ2-3|16|NA
CASSYSGHAGTDTQYF
TGTGCCAGCAGTTACTCCGGACACGCCGGCACAGATACGCAGTATTTT
>TRBV4-2|few|TRBJ2-1|12|NA
CASSQDAGEQFF
TGTGCCAGCAGCCAAGATGCTGGTGAGCAGTTCTTC
>TRBV4-2|few|TRBJ1-2|12|NA
CASSQERGGYTF
TGTGCCAGCAGCCAAGAACGGGGAGGCTACACCTTC
>TRBV4-1|NA|TRBJ1-5|15|NA
CASSQGEQSNQPQHF
TGTGCCAGCAGCCAAGGGGAACAGAGCAATCAGCCCCAGCATTTT
>TRBV7-3|few|TRBJ2-2|17|NA
CASSLGPTLSNTGELFF
TGTGCCAGCAGCTTAGGACCCACTCTTTCGAACACCGGGGAGCTGTTTTTT
>TRBV7-9|NA|TRBJ1-5|12|NA
CAVGMSNQPQHF
TGTGCCGTAGGGATGAGCAATCAGCCCCAGCATTTT
>TRBV27|NA|TRBJ1-1|14|NA
CASSWGGPVTEAFF
TGTGCCAGCAGTTGGGGGGGGCCGGTCACTGAAGCTTTCTTT
>TRBV4-1|NA|TRBJ2-7|14|NA
CASSQVSQLDEQYF
TGCGCCAGCAGCCAAGTAAGTCAGCTCGACGAGCAGTACTTC
>TRBV27|many|TRBJ2-6|13|NA
CASSFSGANVLTF
TGTGCCAGCAGCTTCTCTGGGGCCAACGTCCTGACTTTC
>TRBV11-3|NA|TRBJ2-3|15|NA
CASSRRDGSTDTQYF
TGTGCCAGCAGCCGTCGGGACGGGAGCACAGATACGCAGTATTTT
>TRBV10-3|NA|TRBJ2-2|14|NA
CAISDGGVGGELFF
TGTGCCATCAGCGACGGTGGAGTGGGCGGGGAGCTGTTTTTT
>TRBV7-2|many|TRBJ1-5|17|TRBD1
CASSLDRGLRDGQPQHF
TGTGCCAGCAGCTTAGACAGGGGCCTCAGAGATGGTCAGCCCCAGCATTTT
>TRBV7-2|many|TRBJ2-3|17|NA
CASSLEVRVSLTDTQYF
TGTGCCAGCAGTCTCGAGGTGAGGGTATCCCTCACAGATACGCAGTATTTT
>TRBV10-3|NA|TRBJ1-2|14|TRBD1
CAITDRGEGNGYTF
TGTGCCATCACCGACAGGGGTGAAGGGAATGGCTACACCTTC
>TRBV15|NA|TRBJ1-1|13|NA
CATVGGSGLKAFF
TGTGCCACCGTGGGGGGGTCGGGCCTGAAAGCTTTCTTT
>TRBV15|NA|TRBJ1-5|16|NA
CATSRGLTVPNQPQHF
TGTGCCACCAGCAGAGGCCTCACAGTACCGAATCAGCCCCAGCATTTT
>TRBV28|NA|TRBJ1-3|16|TRBD1
CASSLETGFSGNTIYF
TGTGCCAGCAGCCTAGAGACAGGGTTCTCTGGAAACACCATATATTTT
>TRBV7-3|NA|TRBJ1-1|17|NA
CASSSSGIGGMNTEAFF
TGTGCCAGCAGCTCGTCAGGGATAGGGGGGATGAACACTGAAGCTTTCTTT
>TRBV6-6|NA|TRBJ1-1|16|NA
CASSYFPLQRKTEAFF
TGTGCCAGCAGTTACTTTCCCCTACAGAGGAAGACTGAAGCTTTCTTT
>TRBV6-5|NA|TRBJ2-2|15|TRBD2
CASSSLGGGTGELFF
TGTGCCAGCAGTTCTTTGGGGGGGGGCACCGGGGAGCTGTTTTTT
>TRBV28|NA|TRBJ2-4|16|NA
CASSSPRQIAKNIQYF
TGTGCCAGCAGTTCCCCCCGACAGATAGCCAAAAACATTCAGTACTTC
>TRBV7-9|few|TRBJ2-1|12|NA
CASSPVDAEQFF
TGTGCCAGCAGCCCTGTGGATGCTGAGCAGTTCTTC
>TRBV12-3/TRBV12-4|NA|TRBJ1-1|14|NA
CASSLTGGDTEAFF
TGTGCCAGCAGTTTAACCGGGGGGGACACTGAAGCTTTCTTT
>TRBV27|many|TRBJ2-3|20|NA
CASSRIDRPPFFSSTDTQYF
TGTGCCAGCAGTAGGATCGACAGGCCTCCCTTCTTCTCTAGCACAGATACGCAGTATTTT